Sequencing of this T cell receptor beta chain was carried out in a study of blood T cell repertoires in COVID-19. Assay used: immunoSEQ multiplex PCR; TCRdb lists only in-frame clones, some missing. The data contain 150,000 to 250,000 clones, 94% of them seen just once; the ten biggest clones take up around 0.8%. J was trimmed by 9 bases and V by 2 bases; bases with no gene match: 8. CDR1 is LNHDA and CDR2 is SQIVND in the germline V gene (reference sequence). This CDR3 is built from 15 residues. J is TRBJ1-4 and V is TRBV19, with 8 bases aligning to TRBD1. Sequenced material: peripheral blood. This TCR derives from a man aged 25-40 years with COVID-19, enrolled during active disease. In DNA form, the CDR3 reads TGTGCCAGTAGTATATACGGGACAGGATTACAAAAACTGTTTTTT. It encodes CASSIYGTGLQKLFF.